A single T cell receptor (beta chain) is shown here with its context. Antigen: not known. The data stem from a study of OX40 agonist ivuxolimab in advanced cancers. Findings and limits, study-wide: Expanded peripheral T cells had an undetermined antigen specificity. Some of the lowest clonal expansion was seen in partial responders at 0.1-3.0 mg/kg.

Measured with immunoSEQ multiplex PCR; TCRdb has only the in-frame clones, and not every one. The data show about 40,000 clones, about four fifths seen once. Germline CDR1 is SGHAT and CDR2 is FQNNGV. V was cut by 2 bases and J by 6 bases, with 8 bases left in between. The CDR3 has 12 residues. The rearrangement uses TRBV11-2 and TRBJ2-7, with D perhaps matching TRBD1 (5 bases). This clonotype originated in an adult with an advanced solid tumor such as melanoma, head and neck, liver or kidney cancer. The source was CD4+ or CD8+ T cells sorted from blood, collected in a trial of the OX40 agonist ivuxolimab. The CDR3 region is CASSLLGPEQYF. In nucleotides, the CDR3 is TGTGCCAGCAGCTTATTGGGGCCCGAGCAGTACTTC.